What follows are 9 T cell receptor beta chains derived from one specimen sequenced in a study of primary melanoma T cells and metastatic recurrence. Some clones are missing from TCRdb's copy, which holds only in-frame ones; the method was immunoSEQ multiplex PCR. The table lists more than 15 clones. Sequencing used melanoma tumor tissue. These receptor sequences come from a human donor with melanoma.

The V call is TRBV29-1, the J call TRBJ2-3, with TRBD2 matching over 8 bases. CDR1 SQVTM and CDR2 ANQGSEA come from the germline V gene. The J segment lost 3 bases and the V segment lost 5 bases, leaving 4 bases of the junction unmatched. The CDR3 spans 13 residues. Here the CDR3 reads CSVKAGGTDTQYF. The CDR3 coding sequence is TGCAGCGTTAAGGCGGGGGGAACAGATACGCAGTATTTT.

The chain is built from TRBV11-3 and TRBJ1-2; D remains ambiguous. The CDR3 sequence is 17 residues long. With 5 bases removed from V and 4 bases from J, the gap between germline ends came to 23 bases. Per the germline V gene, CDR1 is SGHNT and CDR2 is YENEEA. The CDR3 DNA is TGTGCCAGCAGCACTACTTCCGGAGACGGAAAGACCTATGGCTACACCTTC. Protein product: CASSTTSGDGKTYGYTF.

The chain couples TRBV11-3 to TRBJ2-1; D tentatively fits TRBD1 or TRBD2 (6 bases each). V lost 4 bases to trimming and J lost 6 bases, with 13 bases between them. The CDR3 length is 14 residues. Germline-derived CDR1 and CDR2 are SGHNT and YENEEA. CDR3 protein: CASSWNGGGNEQFF. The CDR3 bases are TGTGCCAGCAGCTGGAATGGAGGGGGCAATGAGCAGTTCTTC.

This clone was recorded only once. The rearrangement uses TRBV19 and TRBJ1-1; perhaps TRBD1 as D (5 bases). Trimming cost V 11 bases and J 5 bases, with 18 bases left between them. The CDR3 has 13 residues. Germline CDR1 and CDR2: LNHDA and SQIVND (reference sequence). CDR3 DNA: TGTGCCGTCACCCTCGGGGCTAGGACTGAAGCTTTCTTT. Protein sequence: CAVTLGARTEAFF.

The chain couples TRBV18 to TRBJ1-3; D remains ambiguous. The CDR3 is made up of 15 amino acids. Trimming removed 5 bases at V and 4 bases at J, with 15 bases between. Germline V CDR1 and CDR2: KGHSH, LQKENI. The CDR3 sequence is CASSNSPTLGNTIYF. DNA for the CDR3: TGTGCCAGCTCAAATTCTCCTACTCTCGGAAACACCATATATTTT.

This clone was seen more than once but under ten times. CDR3 sequence reads: CASSLAGGSYEQYF. CDR3 bases: TGTGCCAGTAGTTTAGCGGGTGGCTCCTACGAGCAGTACTTC. The chain links TRBV19 to TRBJ2-7; the match to TRBD2 covers 7 bases. CDR1 LNHDA and CDR2 SQIVND come from the germline V gene (reference sequence). This CDR3 has 14 amino acids. The V gene end was trimmed by 5 bases and the J gene end by 0 bases; junction bases not matched to a gene: 4.

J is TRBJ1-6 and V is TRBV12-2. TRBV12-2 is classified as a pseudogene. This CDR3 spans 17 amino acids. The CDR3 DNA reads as TGTGCAAGTCGCTTGGGAAGGAAGGGTAACTATAATTCACCCCTCCACTTT. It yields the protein CASRLGRKGNYNSPLHF.

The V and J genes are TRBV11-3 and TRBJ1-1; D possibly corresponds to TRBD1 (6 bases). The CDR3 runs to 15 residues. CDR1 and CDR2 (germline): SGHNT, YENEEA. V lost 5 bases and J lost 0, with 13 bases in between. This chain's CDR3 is CASSRTGSMNTEAFF. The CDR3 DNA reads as TGTGCCAGCAGCCGAACAGGGTCCATGAACACTGAAGCTTTCTTT.

The CDR3 loop is CASSLQGASSGNTIYF. CDR3 coding DNA: TGCGCCAGCAGCTTGCAGGGGGCGAGCTCTGGAAACACCATATATTTT. V gene TRBV5-1 combines with J gene TRBJ1-3; 8 bases agree with TRBD1. The junction had 3 bases not matched to a gene; V was cut back by 1 base and J by 0 bases. CDR1 is SGHRS, CDR2 YFSETQ, per germline. The CDR3 consists of 16 residues.